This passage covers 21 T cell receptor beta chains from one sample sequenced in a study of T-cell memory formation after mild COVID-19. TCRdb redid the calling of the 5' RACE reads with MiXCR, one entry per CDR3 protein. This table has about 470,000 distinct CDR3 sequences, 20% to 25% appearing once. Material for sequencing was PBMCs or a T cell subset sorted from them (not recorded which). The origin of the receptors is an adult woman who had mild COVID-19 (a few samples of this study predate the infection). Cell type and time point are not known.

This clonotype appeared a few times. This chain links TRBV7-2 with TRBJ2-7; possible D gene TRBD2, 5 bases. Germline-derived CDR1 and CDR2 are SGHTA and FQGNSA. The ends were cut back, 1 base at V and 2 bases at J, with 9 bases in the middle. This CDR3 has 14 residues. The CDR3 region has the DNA TGTGCCAGCAGCTTAGGAGGGATCCCCTACGAGCAGTACTTC. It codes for CASSLGGIPYEQYF. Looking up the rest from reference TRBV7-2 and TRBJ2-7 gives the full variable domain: GAGVSQSPSNKVTEKGKDVELRCDPISGHTALYWYRQSLGQGLEFLIYFQGNSAPDKSGLPSDRFSAERTGGSVSTLTIQRTQQEDSAVYLCASSLGGIPYEQYFGPGTRLTVT.

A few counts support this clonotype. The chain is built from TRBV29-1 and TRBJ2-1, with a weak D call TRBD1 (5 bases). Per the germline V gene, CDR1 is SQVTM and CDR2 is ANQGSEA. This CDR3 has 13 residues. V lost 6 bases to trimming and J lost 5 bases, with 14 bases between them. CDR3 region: CSVTQGSHNEQFF. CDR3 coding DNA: TGCAGCGTCACGCAGGGTTCCCACAATGAGCAGTTCTTC.

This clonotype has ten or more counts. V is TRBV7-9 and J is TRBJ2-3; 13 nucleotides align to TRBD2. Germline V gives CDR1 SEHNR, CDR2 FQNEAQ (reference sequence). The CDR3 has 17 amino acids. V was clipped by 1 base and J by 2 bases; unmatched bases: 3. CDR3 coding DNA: TGTGCCAGCAGCTTAGGGACTAGCGGGAGCTACACAGATACGCAGTATTTT. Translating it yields CASSLGTSGSYTDTQYF.

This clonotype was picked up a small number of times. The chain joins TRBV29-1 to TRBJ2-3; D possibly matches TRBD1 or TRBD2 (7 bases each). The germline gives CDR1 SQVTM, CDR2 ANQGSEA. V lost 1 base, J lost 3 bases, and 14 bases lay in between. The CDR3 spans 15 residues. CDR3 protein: CSVEAAGQLTDTQYF. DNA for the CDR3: TGCAGCGTTGAAGCAGCGGGACAGTTAACAGATACGCAGTATTTT.

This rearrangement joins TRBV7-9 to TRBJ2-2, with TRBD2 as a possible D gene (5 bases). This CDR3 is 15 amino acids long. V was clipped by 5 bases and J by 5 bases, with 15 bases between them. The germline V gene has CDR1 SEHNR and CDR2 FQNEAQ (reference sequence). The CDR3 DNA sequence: TGTGCCAGCAGCCGCGGGTCTCCACGGACCGGGGAGCTGTTTTTT. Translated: CASSRGSPRTGELFF.

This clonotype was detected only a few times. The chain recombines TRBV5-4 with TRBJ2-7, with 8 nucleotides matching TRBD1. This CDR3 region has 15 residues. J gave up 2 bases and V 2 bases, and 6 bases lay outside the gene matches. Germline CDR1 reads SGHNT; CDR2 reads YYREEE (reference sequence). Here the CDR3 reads CASSFGTGAPYEQYF. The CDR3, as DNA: TGTGCCAGCAGCTTCGGGACAGGTGCACCCTACGAGCAGTACTTC.

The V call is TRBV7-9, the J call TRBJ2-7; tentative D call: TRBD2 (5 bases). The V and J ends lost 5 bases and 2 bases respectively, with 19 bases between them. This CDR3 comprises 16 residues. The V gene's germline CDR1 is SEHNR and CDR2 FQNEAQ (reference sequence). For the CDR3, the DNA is TGTGCCAGCAGCAGCAACACTGAAACTAGAACCTACGAGCAGTACTTC. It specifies CASSSNTETRTYEQYF. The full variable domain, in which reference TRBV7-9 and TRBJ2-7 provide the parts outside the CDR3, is DTGVSQNPRHKITKRGQNVTFRCDPISEHNRLYWYRQTLGQGPEFLTYFQNEAQLEKSRLLSDRFSAERPKGSFSTLEIQRTEQGDSAMYLCASSSNTETRTYEQYFGPGTRLTVT.

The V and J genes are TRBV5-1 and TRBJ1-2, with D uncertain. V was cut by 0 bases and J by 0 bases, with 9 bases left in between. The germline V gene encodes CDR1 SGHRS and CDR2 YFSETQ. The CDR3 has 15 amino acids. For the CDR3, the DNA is TGCGCCAGCAGCTTGGAGCTCGGAGCTAACTATGGCTACACCTTC. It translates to CASSLELGANYGYTF.

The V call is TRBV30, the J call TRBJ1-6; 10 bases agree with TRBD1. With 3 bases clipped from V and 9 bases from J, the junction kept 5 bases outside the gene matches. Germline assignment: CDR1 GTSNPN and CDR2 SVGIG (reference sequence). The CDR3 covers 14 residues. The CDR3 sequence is CAWSAGQGGSPLHF. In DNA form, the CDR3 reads TGTGCCTGGAGCGCCGGACAGGGGGGTTCACCCCTCCACTTT.

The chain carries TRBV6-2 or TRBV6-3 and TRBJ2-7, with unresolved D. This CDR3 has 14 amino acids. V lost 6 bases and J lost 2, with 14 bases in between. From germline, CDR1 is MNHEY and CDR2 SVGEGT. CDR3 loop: CASSRRHETYEQYF. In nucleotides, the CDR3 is TGTGCCAGCAGCCGACGACACGAGACCTACGAGCAGTACTTC.

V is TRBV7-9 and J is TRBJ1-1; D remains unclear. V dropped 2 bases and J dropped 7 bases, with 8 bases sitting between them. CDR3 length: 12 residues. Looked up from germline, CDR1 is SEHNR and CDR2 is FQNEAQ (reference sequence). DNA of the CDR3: TGTGCCAGCAGCTTACCGGGCTATGAAGCTTTCTTT. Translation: CASSLPGYEAFF.

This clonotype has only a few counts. The CDR3 bases are TGTGCCAGCAGCCTCGGGTGGGACAAACACTACGAGCAGTACTTC. It yields the protein CASSLGWDKHYEQYF. The chain joins TRBV7-9 to TRBJ2-7, with a possible D match to TRBD1 (6 bases). Deletions cut 5 bases from V and 3 bases from J, with 17 bases between. Per the germline V gene, CDR1 is SEHNR and CDR2 is FQNEAQ (reference sequence). The CDR3 is 15 amino acids.

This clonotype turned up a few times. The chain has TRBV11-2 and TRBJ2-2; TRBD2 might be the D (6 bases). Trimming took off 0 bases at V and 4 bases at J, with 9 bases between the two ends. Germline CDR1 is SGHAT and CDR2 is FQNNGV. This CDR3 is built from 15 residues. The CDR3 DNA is TGTGCCAGCAGCTTAGAGGGGGGATCCACCGGGGAGCTGTTTTTT. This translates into CASSLEGGSTGELFF.

CDR3 in amino acids: CATSRDLQTNEKLFF. The CDR3 nucleotides are TGTGCCACCAGCAGAGATTTGCAAACTAATGAAAAACTGTTTTTT. The chain couples TRBV15 to TRBJ1-4; D is undetermined. The CDR3 extends over 15 amino acids. V was shortened by 0 bases and J by 1 base, with 6 bases between the two germline ends. In germline, CDR1 is LNHNV, CDR2 YYDKDF (reference sequence).

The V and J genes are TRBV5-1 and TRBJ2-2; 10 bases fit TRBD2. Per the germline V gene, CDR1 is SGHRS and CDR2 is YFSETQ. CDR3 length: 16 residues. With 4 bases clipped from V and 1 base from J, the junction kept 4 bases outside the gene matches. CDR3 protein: CASSITSGMNTGELFF. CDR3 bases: TGCGCCAGCAGCATTACTAGCGGGATGAACACCGGGGAGCTGTTTTTT.

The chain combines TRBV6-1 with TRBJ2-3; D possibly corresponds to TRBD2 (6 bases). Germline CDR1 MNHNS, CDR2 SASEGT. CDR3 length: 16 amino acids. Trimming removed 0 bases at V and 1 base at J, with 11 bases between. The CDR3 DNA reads TGTGCCAGCAGTGAAGCGCGGGAATGGGGCACAGATACGCAGTATTTT. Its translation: CASSEAREWGTDTQYF.

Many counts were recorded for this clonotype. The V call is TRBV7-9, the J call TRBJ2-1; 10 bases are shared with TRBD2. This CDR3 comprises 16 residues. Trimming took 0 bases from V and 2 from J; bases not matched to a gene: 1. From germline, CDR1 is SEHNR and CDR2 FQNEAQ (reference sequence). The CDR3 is CASSLALAGAYNEQFF. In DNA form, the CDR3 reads TGTGCCAGCAGCTTAGCCCTAGCGGGGGCCTACAATGAGCAGTTCTTC.

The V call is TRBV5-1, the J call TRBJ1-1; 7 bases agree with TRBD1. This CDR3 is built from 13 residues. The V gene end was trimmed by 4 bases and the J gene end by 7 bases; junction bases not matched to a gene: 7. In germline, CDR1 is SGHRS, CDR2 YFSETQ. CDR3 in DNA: TGCGCCAGCAGCCTGACCGACAGGGTTGAAGCTTTCTTT. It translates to CASSLTDRVEAFF.

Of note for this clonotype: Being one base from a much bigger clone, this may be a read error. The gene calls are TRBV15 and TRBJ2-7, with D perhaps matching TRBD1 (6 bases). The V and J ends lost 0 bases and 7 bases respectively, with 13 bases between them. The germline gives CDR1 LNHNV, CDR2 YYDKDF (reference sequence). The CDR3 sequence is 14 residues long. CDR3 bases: TGTGCCACCAGCAGAGATAGGGGGTTCTGGGAGCAGTACTTC. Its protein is CATSRDRGFWEQYF.

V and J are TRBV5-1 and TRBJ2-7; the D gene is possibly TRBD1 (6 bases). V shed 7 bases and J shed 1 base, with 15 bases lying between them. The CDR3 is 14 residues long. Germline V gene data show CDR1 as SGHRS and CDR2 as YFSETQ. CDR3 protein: CASFTGTHSYEQYF. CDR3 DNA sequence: TGCGCCAGCTTTACCGGGACACATTCCTACGAGCAGTACTTC.

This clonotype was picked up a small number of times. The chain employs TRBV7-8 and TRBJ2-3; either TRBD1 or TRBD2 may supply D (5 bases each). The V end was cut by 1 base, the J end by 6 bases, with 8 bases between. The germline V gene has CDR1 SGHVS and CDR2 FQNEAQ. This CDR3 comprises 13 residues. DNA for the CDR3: TGTGCCAGCAGCTTAGAAGGGGAGGATACGCAGTATTTT. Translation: CASSLEGEDTQYF.